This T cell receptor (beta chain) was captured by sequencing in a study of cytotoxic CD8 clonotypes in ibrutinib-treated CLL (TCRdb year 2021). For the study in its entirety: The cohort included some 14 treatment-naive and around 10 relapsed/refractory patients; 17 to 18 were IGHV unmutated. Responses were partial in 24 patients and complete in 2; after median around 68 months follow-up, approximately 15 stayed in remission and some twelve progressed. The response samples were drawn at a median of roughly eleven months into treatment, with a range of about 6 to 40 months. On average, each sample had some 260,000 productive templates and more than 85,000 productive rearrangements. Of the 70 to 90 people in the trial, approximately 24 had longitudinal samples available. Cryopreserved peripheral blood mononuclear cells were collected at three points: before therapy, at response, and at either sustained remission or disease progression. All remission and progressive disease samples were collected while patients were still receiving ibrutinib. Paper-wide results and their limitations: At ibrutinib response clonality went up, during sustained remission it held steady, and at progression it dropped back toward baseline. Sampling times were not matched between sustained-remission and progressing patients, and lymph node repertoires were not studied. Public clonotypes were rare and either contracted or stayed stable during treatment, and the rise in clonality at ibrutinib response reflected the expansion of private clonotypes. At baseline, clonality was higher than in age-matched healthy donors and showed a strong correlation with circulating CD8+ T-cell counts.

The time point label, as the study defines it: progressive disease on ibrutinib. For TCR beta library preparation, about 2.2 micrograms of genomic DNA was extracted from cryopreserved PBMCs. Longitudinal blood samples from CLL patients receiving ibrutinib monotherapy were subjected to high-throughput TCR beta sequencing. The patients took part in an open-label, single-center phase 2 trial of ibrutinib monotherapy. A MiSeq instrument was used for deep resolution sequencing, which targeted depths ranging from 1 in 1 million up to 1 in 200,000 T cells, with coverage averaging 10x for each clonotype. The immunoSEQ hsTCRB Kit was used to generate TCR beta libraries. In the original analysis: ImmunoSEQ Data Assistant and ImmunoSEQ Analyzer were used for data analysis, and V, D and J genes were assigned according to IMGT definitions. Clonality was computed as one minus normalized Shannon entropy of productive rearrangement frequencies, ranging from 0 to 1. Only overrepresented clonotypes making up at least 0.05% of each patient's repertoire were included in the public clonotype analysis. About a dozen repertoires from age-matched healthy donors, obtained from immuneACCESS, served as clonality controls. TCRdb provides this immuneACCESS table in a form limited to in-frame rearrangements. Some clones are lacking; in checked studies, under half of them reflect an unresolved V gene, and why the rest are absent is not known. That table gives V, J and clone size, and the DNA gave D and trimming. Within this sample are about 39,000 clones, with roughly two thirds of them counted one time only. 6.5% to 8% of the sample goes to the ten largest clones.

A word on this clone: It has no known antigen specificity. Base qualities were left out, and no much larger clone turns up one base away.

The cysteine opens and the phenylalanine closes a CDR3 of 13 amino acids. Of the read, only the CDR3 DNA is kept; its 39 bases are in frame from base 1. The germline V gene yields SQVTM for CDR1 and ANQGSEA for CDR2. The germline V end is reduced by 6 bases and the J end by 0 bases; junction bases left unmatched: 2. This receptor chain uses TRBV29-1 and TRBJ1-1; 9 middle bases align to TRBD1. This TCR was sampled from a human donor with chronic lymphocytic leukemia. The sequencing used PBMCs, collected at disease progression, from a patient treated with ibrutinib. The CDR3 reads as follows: CSVDRGLNTEAFF. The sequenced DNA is TGCAGCGTGGACAGGGGATTGAACACTGAAGCTTTCTTT. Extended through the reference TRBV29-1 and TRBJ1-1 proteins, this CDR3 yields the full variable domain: SAVISQKPSRDICQRGTSLTIQCQVDSQVTMMFWYRQQPGQSLTLIATANQGSEATYESGFVIDKFPISRPNLTFSTLTVSNMSPEDSSIYLCSVDRGLNTEAFFGQGTRLTVV.